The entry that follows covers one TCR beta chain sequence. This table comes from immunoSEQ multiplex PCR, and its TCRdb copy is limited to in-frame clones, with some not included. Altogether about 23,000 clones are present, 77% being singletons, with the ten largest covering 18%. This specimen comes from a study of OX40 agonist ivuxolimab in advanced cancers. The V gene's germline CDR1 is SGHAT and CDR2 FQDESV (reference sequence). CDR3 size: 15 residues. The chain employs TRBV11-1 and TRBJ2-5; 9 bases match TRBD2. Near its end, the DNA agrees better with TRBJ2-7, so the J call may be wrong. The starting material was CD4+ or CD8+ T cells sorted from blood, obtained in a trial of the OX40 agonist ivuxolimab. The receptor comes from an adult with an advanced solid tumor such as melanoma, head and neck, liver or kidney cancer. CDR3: CASSSLAGTVSEQYF. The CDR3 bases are TGTGCCAGCAGCTCGCTAGCGGGAACGGTAAGCGAGCAGTACTTC.